Reported below is one TCR beta chain. Its antigen is unknown. This sample is part of a study of a mutant IDH1 vaccine in newly diagnosed glioma. For the study at large: Patients got their first vaccination 4-6 weeks after radiotherapy alone, or with temozolomide cycles. Patients were pretreated with radiotherapy, temozolomide, or both, mostly both.

The CDR3 totals 15 residues. CDR1 is SEHNR, CDR2 FQNEAQ, per germline (reference sequence). V lost 4 bases to trimming and J lost 4 bases, with 16 bases between them. Time point here: week 47, end of study. Topical imiquimod accompanied each vaccine dose, which consisted of 300 ug of mutant IDH1 20-mer peptide. Vaccination of patients was performed eight times, in weeks 1, 3, 5, 7, 11, 15, 19 and 23. The study enrolled donors with new WHO grade 3 or 4 IDH1-mutant, ATRX-lost astrocytomas. The repertoire was sequenced with immunoSEQ multiplex PCR; TCRdb's copy has only in-frame clones and lacks some. Here the sample spans about 34,000 clones, approximately 87% being singletons.

The chain uses TRBV7-9 and TRBJ1-1; D is perhaps TRBD1 (5 bases). The material was PBMCs, obtained from a glioma patient whose treatment included an IDH1 peptide vaccine. This clonotype was sampled from a woman aged 25 to 39 with glioma. The CDR3 loop reads CASSSTLNRGTEAFF. Here the CDR3 DNA reads TGTGCCAGCAGCTCCACTCTCAATAGGGGCACTGAAGCTTTCTTT.